A single sample gave rise to the 6 T cell receptor beta chains below, sequenced in a study of T cells in tuberculosis. The repertoire was sequenced with immunoSEQ multiplex PCR; TCRdb's copy has only in-frame clones and lacks some. The data contain approximately 100,000 clones, approximately 91% of them seen just once; the ten biggest clones take up over 1.5%. After thawing and overnight rest, PBMC were stained with GMM-loaded CD1B tetramer, viability dye and anti-CD3 for sorting. The lipid loaded on the CD1B tetramers was C32 glucose monomycolate from Rhodococcus equi. Sequencing used CD1b-GMM tetramer-negative cells sorted from PBMCs. These receptors all come from an adult woman with latent tuberculosis.

The V call is TRBV7-2, the J call TRBJ2-1, with no clear D. CDR1 and CDR2 from the germline V gene are SGHTA and FQGNSA. Trimming stripped 4 bases from V and 0 bases from J, with 10 bases between. The CDR3 sequence is 15 residues long. CDR3 DNA: TGTGCCAGCAGCTATCAACGTAGCTCCTACAATGAGCAGTTCTTC. Translation: CASSYQRSSYNEQFF.

CDR3 DNA: TGTGCCAGCAGTTTATTTGCTAGCGGGGGCCGGAAGACCCAGTACTTC. Translating it yields CASSLFASGGRKTQYF. V is TRBV28 and J is TRBJ2-5; 10 bases match TRBD2. Trimming took 1 base from V and 6 from J; bases not matched to a gene: 8. Germline CDR1 reads MDHEN; CDR2 reads SYDVKM. This CDR3 region has 16 residues.

The rearrangement joins TRBV10-1 to TRBJ2-3, with 8 bases matching TRBD1. The CDR3 sequence is 17 residues long. The V segment lost 10 bases and the J segment 0 bases; nucleotides outside the gene matches: 15. Germline V gene data show CDR1 as WNHNN and CDR2 as SYGVQD (reference sequence). As DNA, the CDR3 is TGCGCCACCGATGGACAGGGAAATCATATTAGCACAGATACGCAGTATTTT. The encoded protein is CATDGQGNHISTDTQYF.

As concerns this clone: At the DNA level, this CDR3 is encoded by other sequences in the same sample as well. The chain is built from TRBV6-1 and TRBJ2-7; 8 bases map to TRBD1. The CDR3 length is 15 residues. From germline, CDR1 is MNHNS and CDR2 SASEGT. After removal of 4 bases from V and 6 bases from J, the junction contained 11 bases not matched to a gene. In DNA, the CDR3 is TGTGCCAGCAGTGCAGGGGGCGCCTTCATCTCCGAGCAGTACGTC. It translates to CASSAGGAFISEQYV.

This clone appeared a single time. V gene TRBV5-1 combines with J gene TRBJ2-6; D is perhaps TRBD2 (5 bases). The CDR3 has 15 amino acids. Germline V gene sequence: CDR1 SGHRS, CDR2 YFSETQ. Trimming took off 6 bases at V and 4 bases at J, with 14 bases between the two ends. The CDR3 here is CASKVDPGGANVLTF. The CDR3, as DNA: TGCGCCAGCAAGGTAGACCCGGGGGGGGCCAACGTCCTGACTTTC.

The CDR3 is CASSVVWGLAYEQYV. In DNA form, the CDR3 reads TGTGCCAGCAGCGTAGTGTGGGGACTAGCCTACGAGCAGTACGTC. The rearrangement uses TRBV9 and TRBJ2-7; TRBD2 matches 8 bases. J lost 2 bases, V lost 0 bases, and 4 bases had no gene match. This CDR3 is 15 amino acids long. Germline loops: CDR1 SGDLS, CDR2 YYNGEE.